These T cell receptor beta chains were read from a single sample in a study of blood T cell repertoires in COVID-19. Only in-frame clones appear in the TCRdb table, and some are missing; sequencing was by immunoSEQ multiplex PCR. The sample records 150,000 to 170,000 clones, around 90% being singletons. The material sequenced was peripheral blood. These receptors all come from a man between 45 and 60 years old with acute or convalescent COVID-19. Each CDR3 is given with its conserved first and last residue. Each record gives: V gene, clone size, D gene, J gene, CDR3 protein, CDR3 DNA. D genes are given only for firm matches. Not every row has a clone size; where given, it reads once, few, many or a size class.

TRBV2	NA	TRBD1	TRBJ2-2	CASSGLGQGTGELFF	TGTGCCAGCAGTGGTCTGGGACAGGGTACCGGGGAGCTGTTTTTT
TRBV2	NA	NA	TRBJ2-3	CASSALRLDTQYF	TGTGCCAGCAGCGCTCTCAGGTTAGATACGCAGTATTTT
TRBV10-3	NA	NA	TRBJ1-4	CAIGETEREKLFF	TGTGCCATCGGAGAAACTGAAAGAGAAAAACTGTTTTTT
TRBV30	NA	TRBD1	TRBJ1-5	CAWSRPGQSLYSNQPQHF	TGTGCCTGGAGCCGGCCGGGACAGAGCCTGTATAGCAATCAGCCCCAGCATTTT
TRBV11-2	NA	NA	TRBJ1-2	CASSLENRYGYTF	TGTGCCAGCAGCTTAGAGAACAGATATGGCTACACCTTC
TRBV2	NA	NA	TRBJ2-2	CASRATSENTGELFF	TGTGCCAGCAGGGCCACATCAGAGAACACCGGGGAGCTGTTTTTT
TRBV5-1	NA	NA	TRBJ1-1	CASKAGTSNTEAFF	TGCGCCAGCAAGGCAGGAACCTCGAACACTGAAGCTTTCTTT
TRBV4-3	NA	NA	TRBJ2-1	CASSQDNGASSYNEQFF	TGCGCCAGCAGCCAAGATAATGGAGCAAGCTCCTACAATGAGCAGTTCTTC
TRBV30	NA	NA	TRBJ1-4	CAWSDRPGWNEKLFF	TGTGCCTGGAGTGATCGGCCAGGATGGAATGAAAAACTGTTTTTT
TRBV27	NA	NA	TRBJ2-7	CASSLSRGNYEQYF	TGTGCCAGCAGTTTATCACGCGGGAACTACGAGCAGTACTTC
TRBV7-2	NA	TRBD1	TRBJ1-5	CASSLQGGGSNQPQHF	TGTGCCAGCAGCTTACAGGGGGGTGGGAGCAATCAGCCCCAGCATTTT
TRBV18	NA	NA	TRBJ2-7	CASSTSSERSGYEQYF	TGTGCCAGCTCAACTTCTAGCGAGAGAAGTGGCTACGAGCAGTACTTC
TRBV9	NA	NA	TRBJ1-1	CASSVGLGPLENTEAFF	TGTGCCAGCAGCGTAGGGCTGGGGCCCTTAGAGAACACTGAAGCTTTCTTT
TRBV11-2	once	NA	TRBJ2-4	CASSFSDRNTFQYF	TGTGCCAGCAGCTTTTCGGACAGAAACACCTTTCAGTACTTC
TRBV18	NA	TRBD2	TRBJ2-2	CASSPGLGSGELFF	TGTGCCAGCTCACCGGGACTAGGATCCGGGGAGCTGTTTTTT
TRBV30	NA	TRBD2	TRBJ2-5	CAWSSGGSQETQYF	TGTGCCTGGAGTTCGGGGGGATCTCAAGAGACCCAGTACTTC
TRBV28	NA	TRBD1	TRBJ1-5	CASSPSGGNQPQHF	TGTGCCAGCAGCCCATCAGGGGGGAATCAGCCCCAGCATTTT
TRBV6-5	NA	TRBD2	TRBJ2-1	CASSYTSGGVNEQFF	TGTGCCAGCAGTTACACTAGCGGAGGTGTGAATGAGCAGTTCTTC
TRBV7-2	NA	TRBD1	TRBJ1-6	CASSLGGTVQSHF	TGTGCCAGCAGCTTAGGCGGGACAGTACAGTCCCACTTT
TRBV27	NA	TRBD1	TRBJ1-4	CASSPQGIEKLFF	TGTGCCAGCAGTCCACAGGGGATTGAAAAACTGTTTTTT
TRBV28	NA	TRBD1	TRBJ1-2	CASSFLQGVSYTF	TGTGCCAGCAGTTTTTTGCAGGGGGTAAGCTACACCTTC
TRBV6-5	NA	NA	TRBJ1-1	CASSPGLSTEAFF	TGTGCCAGCAGTCCGGGTTTGTCCACTGAAGCTTTCTTT
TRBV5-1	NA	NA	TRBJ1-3	CASSLAESWPGNTIYF	TGCGCCAGCAGCTTGGCGGAGAGTTGGCCTGGAAACACCATATATTTT
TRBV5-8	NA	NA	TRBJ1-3	CASAEEDNTIYF	TGTGCCAGCGCGGAGGAGGATAACACCATATATTTT
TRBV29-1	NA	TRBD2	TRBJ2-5	CSVEGTSGSIRLTGTQYF	TGCAGCGTTGAAGGGACTAGCGGGAGTATTCGGTTGACAGGGACCCAGTACTTC
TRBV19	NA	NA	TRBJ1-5	CASSISIGDILYSNQPQHF	TGTGCCAGTAGTATCAGTATCGGGGACATCTTATATAGCAATCAGCCCCAGCATTTT
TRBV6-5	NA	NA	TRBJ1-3	CASSVGDTIYF	TGTGCCAGCAGCGTCGGGGACACCATATATTTT
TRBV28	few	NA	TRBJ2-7	CASSYGEQGRGYEQYF	TGTGCCAGCAGTTACGGGGAGCAGGGGAGGGGTTACGAGCAGTACTTC
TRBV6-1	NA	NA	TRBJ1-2	CASSEPYTINYGYTF	TGTGCCAGCAGTGAACCCTATACCATTAACTATGGCTACACCTTC
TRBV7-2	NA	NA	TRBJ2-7	CASSSKGSSYEQYF	TGTGCCAGCAGCTCAAAGGGGTCTTCCTACGAGCAGTACTTC
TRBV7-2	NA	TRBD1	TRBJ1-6	CASSYATGANSPLHF	TGTGCCAGCAGCTACGCGACAGGGGCCAATTCACCCCTCCACTTT
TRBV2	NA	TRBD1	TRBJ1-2	CASSIDREDGYTF	TGTGCCAGCAGTATAGACAGGGAGGATGGCTACACCTTC
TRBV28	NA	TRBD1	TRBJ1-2	CASSPMGQVFGGYTF	TGTGCCAGCAGTCCAATGGGACAGGTCTTCGGTGGCTACACCTTC
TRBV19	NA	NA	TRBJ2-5	CASSIGGGAVETQYF	TGTGCCAGTAGTATAGGGGGGGGCGCTGTGGAGACCCAGTACTTC
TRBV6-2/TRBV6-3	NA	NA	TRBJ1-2	CASSTGQNYGYTF	TGTGCCAGCAGTACAGGACAGAACTATGGCTACACCTTC
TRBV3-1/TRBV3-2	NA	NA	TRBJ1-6	CASSQAGELNSPLHF	TGTGCCAGCAGCCAAGCCGGGGAGCTAAATTCACCCCTCCACTTT
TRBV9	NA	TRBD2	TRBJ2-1	CASSPQQREGNEQFF	TGTGCCAGCAGCCCGCAGCAGCGGGAGGGCAATGAGCAGTTCTTC
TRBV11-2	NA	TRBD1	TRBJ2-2	CASRGRGLSGELFF	TGTGCCAGCCGTGGCAGGGGGCTTTCCGGGGAGCTGTTTTTT
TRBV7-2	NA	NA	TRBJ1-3	CASKTASGNTIYF	TGTGCCAGCAAGACAGCTTCTGGAAACACCATATATTTT
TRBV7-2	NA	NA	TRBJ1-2	CASSTSGSYGYTF	TGTGCCAGCAGTACCTCCGGTAGCTATGGCTACACCTTC
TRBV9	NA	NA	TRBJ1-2	CASTPWEGGKFGYTF	TGTGCCAGCACCCCCTGGGAGGGAGGGAAATTTGGCTACACCTTC
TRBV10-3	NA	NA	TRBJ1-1	CATTWGLDTEAFF	TGTGCCACCACGTGGGGCCTGGACACTGAAGCTTTCTTT
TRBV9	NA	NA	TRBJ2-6	CASSAFSGFSGANVLTF	TGTGCCAGCAGCGCCTTTTCGGGGTTCTCTGGGGCCAACGTCCTGACTTTC
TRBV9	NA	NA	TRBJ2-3	CASSYPGRDTDTQYF	TGTGCCAGCAGCTATCCCGGTCGGGACACAGATACGCAGTATTTT
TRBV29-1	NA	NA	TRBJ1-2	CSVETRLGYTF	TGCAGCGTTGAAACCAGACTTGGCTACACCTTC
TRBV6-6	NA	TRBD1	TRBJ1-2	CASSTGGRYYGYTF	TGTGCCAGCAGCACAGGGGGCAGGTACTATGGCTACACCTTC
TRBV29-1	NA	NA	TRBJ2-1	CSVAVEDSGAYNEQFF	TGCAGCGTTGCCGTTGAGGACTCCGGGGCCTACAATGAGCAGTTCTTC
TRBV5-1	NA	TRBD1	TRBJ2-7	CASSSTGGTYEQYF	TGCGCCAGCAGCTCCACAGGGGGGACCTACGAGCAGTACTTC
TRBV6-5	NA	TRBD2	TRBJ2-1	CASTGTRMNEQFF	TGTGCCAGCACCGGGACTAGGATGAATGAGCAGTTCTTC
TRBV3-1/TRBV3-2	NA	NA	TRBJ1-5	CASSQKYSNQPQHF	TGTGCCAGCAGCCAAAAATATAGCAATCAGCCCCAGCATTTT
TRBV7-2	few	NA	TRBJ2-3	CASSFSGYTDTQYF	TGTGCCAGCAGCTTTTCAGGGTACACAGATACGCAGTATTTT
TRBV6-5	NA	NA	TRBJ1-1	CASIIQGVNTEAFF	TGTGCCAGCATCATACAGGGAGTTAACACTGAAGCTTTCTTT
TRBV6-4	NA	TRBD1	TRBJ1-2	CASSRQTGGEYGYTF	TGTGCCAGCAGTCGACAGACAGGGGGCGAGTATGGCTACACCTTC
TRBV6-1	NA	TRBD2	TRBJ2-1	CASSEIGGDNEQFF	TGTGCCAGCAGTGAAATCGGGGGGGACAATGAGCAGTTCTTC